The present T cell receptor beta chain was sequenced within a study of blood T cell repertoires in COVID-19. In the authors' methods: Reference gene primers were amplified, and this amplification served to estimate nucleated cell counts. TCRdb keeps only in-frame clones here, not all; method: immunoSEQ multiplex PCR. Clone size and the V and J calls come from that table; the DNA yielded D and trimming. The data contain 65,000 to 85,000 clones, about 90% of them singletons. Germline CDR1 reads MNHEY; CDR2 reads SVGEGT. The CDR3 contains 11 residues. Trimming removed 6 bases at V and 7 bases at J, with 7 bases between.

Material for sequencing was peripheral blood. V and J are TRBV6-2 or TRBV6-3 and TRBJ2-1, with D unclear. This sequence originates from a human donor in a cohort sampled during active COVID-19. This CDR3 is CASSLQNEQFF. CDR3 DNA sequence: TGTGCCAGCAGCCTCCAAAATGAGCAGTTCTTC.